Below, 8 T cell receptor beta chains from the same sample are listed, as sequenced in a study of T cell responses to AZD1222 COVID-19 vaccine. Clones were sequenced by immunoSEQ multiplex PCR, and TCRdb holds only the in-frame ones, with some missing. The sample consists of 130,000 to 150,000 clones, more than 85% of them appearing once. This specimen consisted of peripheral blood, obtained on day 0 of AZD1222 vaccination. These TCRs come from an adult in good health.

The gene calls are TRBV5-1 and TRBJ2-3; D may be TRBD1 or TRBD2 (6 bases each). The V end was cut by 8 bases, the J end by 3 bases, with 19 bases between. This CDR3 has 15 residues. Germline V gene sequence: CDR1 SGHRS, CDR2 YFSETQ. The CDR3 here is CASNSRGVVTDTQYF. CDR3 DNA: TGCGCCAGTAATTCTAGGGGGGTAGTGACAGATACGCAGTATTTT. Combining the CDR3 with reference TRBV5-1 and TRBJ2-3 gives the whole variable domain KAGVTQTPRYLIKTRGQQVTLSCSPISGHRSVSWYQQTPGQGLQFLFEYFSETQRNKGNFPGRFSGRQFSNSRSEMNVSTLELGDSALYLCASNSRGVVTDTQYFGPGTRLTVL.

V usage is TRBV29-1 and J usage is TRBJ1-1; D unclear. Germline-derived CDR1 and CDR2 are SQVTM and ANQGSEA. The CDR3 covers 13 residues. The V end lost 5 bases, the J end lost 5 bases, and 15 bases lay between the germline ends. The CDR3 is CSVRAAPGTEAFF. DNA for the CDR3: TGCAGCGTTCGGGCGGCCCCAGGTACTGAAGCTTTCTTT.

The chain carries TRBV29-1 and TRBJ2-7; 10 nucleotides line up with TRBD2. Germline-derived CDR1 and CDR2 are SQVTM and ANQGSEA. This CDR3 is 14 amino acids long. The trim removed 4 bases at V and 5 bases at J, leaving 8 bases unmatched. The CDR3 DNA reads TGCAGCGTTGGGCCTAGCGGGAGACTCGACGAGCAGTACTTC. It is translated as CSVGPSGRLDEQYF.

V gene TRBV5-1 combines with J gene TRBJ1-1; 8 nucleotides align to TRBD1. J gave up 5 bases and V 4 bases, and 4 bases lay outside the gene matches. This CDR3 is 13 amino acids long. Germline loops: CDR1 SGHRS, CDR2 YFSETQ. The CDR3 sequence is CASSPDRATEAFF. In DNA form, the CDR3 reads TGCGCCAGCAGCCCGGACAGGGCGACTGAAGCTTTCTTT.

This sequence joins TRBV11-3 and TRBJ1-3, with 8 bases aligning to TRBD1. The J segment lost 6 bases and the V segment lost 1 base, leaving 8 bases of the junction unmatched. Germline values: CDR1 SGHNT, CDR2 YENEEA. The CDR3 sequence is 16 residues long. As DNA, the CDR3 is TGTGCCAGCAGCTTAGTCCCCAGGGGGCAGGAAAACACCATATATTTT. Protein sequence: CASSLVPRGQENTIYF.

The V gene is TRBV27, the J gene TRBJ1-2; 10 bases line up with TRBD1. The germline V gene has CDR1 MNHEY and CDR2 SMNVEV (reference sequence). The V and J ends lost 10 bases and 2 bases, in that order; junction bases with no gene match: 4. The CDR3 is 13 residues long. The CDR3 coding sequence is TGTGCCACCCGGGACAGGGGAAACTATGGCTACACCTTC. Its translation is CATRDRGNYGYTF.

The chain employs TRBV5-8 and TRBJ1-5, with a tentative D call TRBD1 (5 bases). V was cut by 1 base and J by 2 bases, with 13 bases left in between. The germline CDR1 and CDR2 sequences are SGHTS and YDEGEE. This CDR3 contains 16 residues. CDR3 protein: CASSLKGGGGNQPQHF. The CDR3 nucleotides are TGTGCCAGCAGCTTGAAAGGCGGGGGAGGCAATCAGCCCCAGCATTTT.

The chain combines TRBV5-6 with TRBJ2-7; D might be TRBD1 or TRBD2, each matching 5 bases. CDR1 is SGHDT and CDR2 is YYEEEE in the germline V gene. V was trimmed by 1 base and J by 5 bases, leaving 16 bases between them. The CDR3 consists of 15 residues. CDR3 residues: CASSLLLRDGNEQYF. CDR3 coding DNA: TGTGCCAGCAGCTTGTTACTCAGGGACGGGAACGAGCAGTACTTC.